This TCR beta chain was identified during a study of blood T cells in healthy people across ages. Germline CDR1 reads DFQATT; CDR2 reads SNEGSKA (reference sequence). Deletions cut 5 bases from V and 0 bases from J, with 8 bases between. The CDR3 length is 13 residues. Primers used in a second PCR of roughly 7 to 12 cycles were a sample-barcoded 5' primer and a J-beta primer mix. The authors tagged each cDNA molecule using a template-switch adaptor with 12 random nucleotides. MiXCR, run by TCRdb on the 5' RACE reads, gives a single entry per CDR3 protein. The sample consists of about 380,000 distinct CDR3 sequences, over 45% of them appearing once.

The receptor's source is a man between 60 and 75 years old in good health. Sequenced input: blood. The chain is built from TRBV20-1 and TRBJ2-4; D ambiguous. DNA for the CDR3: TGCAGTGCTTGCCCTGGAGCCAAAAACATTCAGTACTTC. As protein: CSACPGAKNIQYF.